A selection of T cell receptor beta chains follows, all from one sample in a study of T cell repertoires in cytomegalovirus infection. For these TCRs, the target antigens are not known. TCRdb passed the reads through MiXCR, listing each CDR3 protein once. There are roughly 800,000 distinct CDR3 sequences in the sample; 29% occur only once, and 13% lies in the top ten. This specimen was cultured CD8+ T cells from PBMCs, taken from culture after CMV antigen stimulation. These TCRs come from a human donor in good health (CMV status not recorded). Some clones in this sample may be carry-over from other donors' samples. The CDR3 runs from the conserved cysteine through the conserved F or W.

J: TRBJ1-1; V: TRBV10-2; CDR3: CASFLGGQGWNTEAFF
J: TRBJ2-7; V: TRBV12-3/TRBV12-4; CDR3: CASSLDRGPTPFSYEQYF
J: TRBJ1-1; V: TRBV6-2/TRBV6-3; CDR3: CASSYSRDGIEAFF
J: TRBJ2-3; V: TRBV4-3; CDR3: CASSKKGRPAPDTQYF
J: TRBJ2-1; V: TRBV7-8; CDR3: CASSPPEFDNEQFF
J: TRBJ2-5; V: TRBV14; CDR3: CASSQETEGTQYF
J: TRBJ2-1; V: TRBV11-3; CDR3: CASSLDGGQGYNEQFF
J: TRBJ2-3; V: TRBV7-6; CDR3: CASSPILAGGTDTQYF
J: TRBJ2-7; V: TRBV19; CDR3: CASSVDTTYEQYF
J: TRBJ2-3; V: TRBV28; CDR3: CASSISIERDTQYF
J: TRBJ1-6; V: TRBV7-1; CDR3: CASSPGGVSPGNSPLHF
J: TRBJ1-1; V: TRBV6-2/TRBV6-3; CDR3: CASSYWGSHEAFF
J: TRBJ2-4; V: TRBV27; CDR3: CASSLSQRWRDIQYF
J: TRBJ2-1; V: TRBV5-1; CDR3: CASSFGTGTYNEQFF
J: TRBJ2-4; V: TRBV7-9; CDR3: CASSLARGRENIQYF
J: TRBJ1-2; V: TRBV12-3/TRBV12-4; CDR3: CASSPPQGAYGYTF
J: TRBJ2-7; V: TRBV6-6; CDR3: CASFSANRGLGEQYF
J: TRBJ2-5; V: TRBV27; CDR3: CASSLRQGAGETQYF
J: TRBJ1-2; V: TRBV12-3/TRBV12-4; CDR3: CASSSPGGGLNYGYTF
J: TRBJ2-3; V: TRBV10-2; CDR3: CASSESRGLAGVGDTQYF
J: TRBJ2-7; V: TRBV6-2/TRBV6-3; CDR3: CASSYEYRGEQYF
J: TRBJ1-2; V: TRBV6-6; CDR3: CASSYSPDGGDYGYTF
J: TRBJ2-3; V: TRBV29-1; CDR3: CSVGGTDTQYF
J: TRBJ2-3; V: TRBV10-3; CDR3: CAISEWGLKDTDTQYF
J: TRBJ2-7; V: TRBV7-6; CDR3: CASTLRSAGFYEQYF
J: TRBJ2-3; V: TRBV28; CDR3: CASRIHRGRTDTQYF
J: TRBJ1-2; V: TRBV10-3; CDR3: CAITGPYGYTF
J: TRBJ2-1; V: TRBV24-1; CDR3: CATSEAGQPWDEQFF
J: TRBJ2-1; V: TRBV28; CDR3: CASSSHTTRGQQFF
J: TRBJ1-6; V: TRBV27; CDR3: CASSFGATTSPLHF
J: TRBJ2-3; V: TRBV4-1; CDR3: CASSQSGGKTSTDTQYF
J: TRBJ2-1; V: TRBV7-7; CDR3: CASSLVFGAYNEQFF
J: TRBJ1-1; V: TRBV6-2/TRBV6-3; CDR3: CASSDPLEGMNTEAFF
J: TRBJ1-5; V: TRBV7-2; CDR3: CASSLLGWGQPQHF
J: TRBJ1-1; V: TRBV27; CDR3: CASSPGAGWREAFF
J: TRBJ2-1; V: TRBV13; CDR3: CASSLTGGTSDEQFF